This is a list of T cell receptor beta chains from one sample in a study of blood T cell repertoires in COVID-19. Repertoires were generated with immunoSEQ multiplex PCR, while TCRdb's copy carries only in-frame clones and drops some. This table has about 200,000 clones, over 75% appearing once. The sample consisted of PBMCs or T cells enriched from blood (not recorded which). The receptors stem from a woman aged 40 to 50 with acute COVID-19. Both conserved end residues are part of each CDR3. A D gene is named only where the DNA matches it firmly. The size of a clone is reported for some rows only, either as once, few or many, or as a class for expanded clones.

v_call	j_call	clone_size	d_call	cdr3_nt	cdr3_aa
TRBV6-2/TRBV6-3	TRBJ2-3	.	TRBD2	TGTGCCAGCAGTTACCCAGCGGGAGGAGGCACAGATACGCAGTATTTT	CASSYPAGGGTDTQYF
TRBV9	TRBJ2-7	few	TRBD1	TGTGCCAGCAGCGGATCCGGGACAGTCAACGAGCAGTACTTC	CASSGSGTVNEQYF
TRBV4-1	TRBJ2-1	.	TRBD1	TGCGCCAGCAGCCAGGGGACAGGAGACTACAATGAGCAGTTCTTC	CASSQGTGDYNEQFF
TRBV7-8	TRBJ2-2	.	.	TGTGCCAGCAGCTTTTTCCTCGCGAACACCGGGGAGCTGTTTTTT	CASSFFLANTGELFF
TRBV16	TRBJ1-1	.	TRBD1	TGTGCCAGCAGCCCCACCCGGGACAGGGAAGCTTTCTTT	CASSPTRDREAFF
TRBV7-2	TRBJ2-5	few	.	TGTGCCAGCAGCTCGGGAGTGGGGCGGGTTGGGGAGACCCAGTACTTC	CASSSGVGRVGETQYF
TRBV7-9	TRBJ2-3	.	TRBD2	TGTGCCAGCAGCCCTGGGACTAGCGGGAGGGCCACGAGAACAGATACGCAGTATTTT	CASSPGTSGRATRTDTQYF
TRBV5-1	TRBJ2-3	.	TRBD2	TGCGCCAGCAGCTTGGTAGGACTAGCGGGGGGTTTTACTAGCACAGATACGCAGTATTTT	CASSLVGLAGGFTSTDTQYF
TRBV30	TRBJ1-2	.	.	TGTGCCTGGAGTGTAGCGGGAAGGGATGGCTACACCTTC	CAWSVAGRDGYTF
TRBV6-5	TRBJ2-7	.	TRBD2	TGTGCCAGCAGCGTTCTAGCGGGGTCCTACGAGCAGTACTTC	CASSVLAGSYEQYF
TRBV5-6	TRBJ2-5	.	TRBD1	TGTGCCAGCAGCCCCACAGGGGGAGAGACCCAGTACTTC	CASSPTGGETQYF
TRBV6-5	TRBJ1-2	.	.	TGTGCCAGCAGTACGACAGGACAAGGCTACACCTTC	CASSTTGQGYTF
TRBV11-2	TRBJ1-1	.	.	TGTGCCAGCACCCGGGGTCGCACTGAAGCTTTCTTT	CASTRGRTEAFF
TRBV2	TRBJ1-2	.	.	TGTGCCAGCAAGGAAACAGGGACCTATGGCTACACCTTC	CASKETGTYGYTF
TRBV5-6	TRBJ1-2	few	TRBD1	TGTGCCAGCAGCCCTAGGGGGCGCGCGGGCTATGGCTACACCTTC	CASSPRGRAGYGYTF
TRBV7-9	TRBJ2-1	few	.	TGTGCCAGCAGCTTAGACCAGGAGCAGTTCTTC	CASSLDQEQFF
TRBV6-5	TRBJ2-2	many	.	TGTGCCAGCAGTTCACAGGGTATCACCGGGGAGCTGTTTTTT	CASSSQGITGELFF
TRBV15	TRBJ2-7	few	.	TGTGCCACCAGCCCGGAGGGGACCTCCTACGAGCAGTACTTC	CATSPEGTSYEQYF
TRBV10-3	TRBJ2-7	once	.	TGTGCCATCAGTGAGCGGGACTACGAGCAGTACTTC	CAISERDYEQYF
TRBV2	TRBJ2-7	.	.	TGTGCCAGCAGTGAAGGGACACCCTACGAGCAGTACTTC	CASSEGTPYEQYF
TRBV5-1	TRBJ2-5	.	.	TGCGCCAGCCGGGGGGCGACCGGGAGGAGGATGGAGACCCAGTACTTC	CASRGATGRRMETQYF
TRBV27	TRBJ1-3	.	TRBD1	TGTGCCAGCAGTTTACAGGGGGTCGGAAACACCATATATTTT	CASSLQGVGNTIYF
TRBV11-3	TRBJ2-3	.	TRBD2	TGTGCCAGCAGCCCGGGGGGGGATACGCAGTATTTT	CASSPGGDTQYF
TRBV5-6	TRBJ2-1	.	TRBD2	TGTGCCAGCAGTCGTCGGACTCCGGGAGGGGATGAGCAGTTCTTC	CASSRRTPGGDEQFF
TRBV19	TRBJ1-5	.	.	TGTGCCAGTGGGGGGGAGTGGGATCAGCCCCAGCATTTT	CASGGEWDQPQHF
TRBV6-2/TRBV6-3	TRBJ2-1	.	.	TGTGCCAGCAGTTCGGGGACTGGGAGCTCCTACAATGAGCAGTTCTTC	CASSSGTGSSYNEQFF
TRBV4-2	TRBJ2-1	.	TRBD1	TGTGCCAGCAGCCAAGATCGGGACAGCTCCTCCTACAATGAGCAGTTCTTC	CASSQDRDSSSYNEQFF
TRBV9	TRBJ1-4	many	TRBD1	TGTGCCAGCAGCTCAAGACAGGGTTTTGGGGAAAAACTGTTTTTT	CASSSRQGFGEKLFF
TRBV9	TRBJ2-3	.	.	TGTGCCAGCAGCGTAGCTGTCAGTTCCACAGATACGCAGTATTTT	CASSVAVSSTDTQYF
TRBV5-6	TRBJ1-1	few	.	TGTGCCAGCAGCTTGCGGACAGATCATCCTGAAGCTTTCTTT	CASSLRTDHPEAFF
TRBV21-1	TRBJ2-3	.	.	TGTGCCAGCAGCAAAGGTGGACTCATCGCTAGCACAGATACGCAGTATTTT	CASSKGGLIASTDTQYF
TRBV19	TRBJ1-6	.	.	TGTGCCAGTAGCTCCAGGGGTTTGGGTTCACCCCTCCACTTT	CASSSRGLGSPLHF
TRBV12-5	TRBJ2-2	.	.	TGTGCTAGTGGCTCGACCGGGGAGCTGTTTTTT	CASGSTGELFF
TRBV10-2	TRBJ1-1	.	.	TGCGCCAGCAGCCTGAGGGGGATTAGTGAAGCTTTCTTT	CASSLRGISEAFF
TRBV30	TRBJ1-5	few	.	TGTGCCTGGAGTGTTTTTCCGGCGCAGGTCGGTCAGCCCCAGCATTTT	CAWSVFPAQVGQPQHF
TRBV19	TRBJ1-2	once	TRBD1	TGTGCCAGTAGTGTCCTACAGGGGCCTCCGGATGGCTACACCTTC	CASSVLQGPPDGYTF
TRBV6-5	TRBJ2-3	.	.	TGTGCCAGCAGGGCTAGCACAGATACGCAGTATTTT	CASRASTDTQYF
TRBV7-3	TRBJ1-1	once	.	TGTGCCAGCAGCGCCTACAGGGTGATGAACACTGAAGCTTTCTTT	CASSAYRVMNTEAFF
TRBV24-1	TRBJ2-1	.	TRBD1	TGTGCCACCGGTCTCTCGGGACAGCAGTACAATGAGCAGTTCTTC	CATGLSGQQYNEQFF
TRBV7-2	TRBJ2-1	.	.	TGTGCCAGCAGCTTAGCCGGGGGTCGTAGCTCCTACAATGAGCAGTTCTTC	CASSLAGGRSSYNEQFF
TRBV7-2	TRBJ2-3	.	TRBD2	TGTGCCAGCAGCTTATTGGCGGGAGGAACAGATACGCAGTATTTT	CASSLLAGGTDTQYF